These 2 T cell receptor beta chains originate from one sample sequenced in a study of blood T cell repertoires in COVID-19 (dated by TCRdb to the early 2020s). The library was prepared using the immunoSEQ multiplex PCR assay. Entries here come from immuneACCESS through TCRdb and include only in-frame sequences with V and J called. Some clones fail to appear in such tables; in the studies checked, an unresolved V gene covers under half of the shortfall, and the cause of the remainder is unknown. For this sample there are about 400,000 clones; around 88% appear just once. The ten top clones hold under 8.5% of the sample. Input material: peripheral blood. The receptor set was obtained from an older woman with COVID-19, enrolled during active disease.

CDR3 nucleotide sequence: TGTGCCAGCTCACCGCGGGGTGCGGTTAACACCGGGGAGCTGTTTTTT. Protein product: CASSPRGAVNTGELFF. The chain employs TRBV18 and TRBJ2-2; perhaps TRBD2 as D (6 bases). This CDR3 has 16 amino acids. Between the trimmed V and J ends, which lost 3 bases and 2 bases, there was a span of 13 bases. Germline CDR1 reads KGHSH; CDR2 reads LQKENI.

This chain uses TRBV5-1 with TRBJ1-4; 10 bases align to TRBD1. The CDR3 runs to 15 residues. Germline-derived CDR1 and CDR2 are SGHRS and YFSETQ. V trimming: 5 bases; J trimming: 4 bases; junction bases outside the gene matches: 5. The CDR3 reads CASRRQGASNEKLFF. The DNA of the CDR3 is TGCGCCAGCAGAAGACAGGGGGCGAGTAATGAAAAACTGTTTTTT. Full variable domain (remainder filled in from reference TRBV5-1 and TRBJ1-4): KAGVTQTPRYLIKTRGQQVTLSCSPISGHRSVSWYQQTPGQGLQFLFEYFSETQRNKGNFPGRFSGRQFSNSRSEMNVSTLELGDSALYLCASRRQGASNEKLFFGSGTQLSVL.